Shown below are 5 T cell receptor beta chains from a single sample sequenced in a study of blood T cell repertoires in COVID-19. This table comes from immunoSEQ multiplex PCR, and its TCRdb copy is limited to in-frame clones, with some not included. The sample records around 190,000 clones, around 83% being singletons. The sequencing sample was made of PBMCs or T cells enriched from blood (not recorded which). The receptors were sampled from a woman in her twenties or thirties who had been exposed to COVID-19.

The rearrangement joins TRBV7-9 to TRBJ1-2; maybe TRBD1 (6 bases). V lost 5 bases and J lost 7, with 20 bases in between. The V gene's germline CDR1 is SEHNR and CDR2 FQNEAQ (reference sequence). The length of the CDR3 is 15 residues. The CDR3 sequence is CASSAPLQGAGGYTF. The CDR3 DNA reads TGTGCCAGCAGCGCCCCTTTACAGGGCGCAGGTGGCTACACCTTC. Full variable domain (rest looked up from reference TRBV7-9 and TRBJ1-2): DTGVSQNPRHKITKRGQNVTFRCDPISEHNRLYWYRQTLGQGPEFLTYFQNEAQLEKSRLLSDRFSAERPKGSFSTLEIQRTEQGDSAMYLCASSAPLQGAGGYTFGSGTRLTVV.

J is TRBJ1-1 and V is TRBV29-1, with a weak D call TRBD1 (6 bases). Germline V CDR1 and CDR2: SQVTM, ANQGSEA. The V end was cut by 4 bases, the J end by 0 bases, with 12 bases between. The CDR3 extends over 14 amino acids. The CDR3 reads CSVAPGQMNTEAFF. For the CDR3, the DNA is TGCAGCGTTGCCCCGGGACAAATGAACACTGAAGCTTTCTTT. Full variable domain (remainder filled in from reference TRBV29-1 and TRBJ1-1): SAVISQKPSRDICQRGTSLTIQCQVDSQVTMMFWYRQQPGQSLTLIATANQGSEATYESGFVIDKFPISRPNLTFSTLTVSNMSPEDSSIYLCSVAPGQMNTEAFFGQGTRLTVV.

The chain employs TRBV2 and TRBJ2-5; 8 bases align to TRBD1. CDR1 SNHLY and CDR2 FYNNEI come from the germline V gene. This CDR3 contains 23 residues. J was trimmed by 4 bases and V by 4 bases; bases with no gene match: 32. The CDR3 DNA reads TGTGCCAGCAGTGGCGGGCGTTTTTCGCGGGACAGGAGGCCCCCGGGGAGTGGAGAGACCCAGTACTTC. Translation: CASSGGRFSRDRRPPGSGETQYF.

This chain uses TRBV2 with TRBJ1-5, with D maybe TRBD1 (6 bases). V was trimmed by 4 bases and J by 6 bases, leaving 13 bases between them. In germline, CDR1 is SNHLY, CDR2 FYNNEI. The CDR3 has 14 residues. The CDR3: CASSGWDTVQPQHF. The CDR3 coding sequence is TGTGCCAGCAGTGGTTGGGACACGGTTCAGCCCCAGCATTTT.

The rearrangement links TRBV10-1 to TRBJ1-3; no clear D. CDR3 length equals 14 residues. Germline lookup yields CDR1 WNHNN and CDR2 SYGVQD (reference sequence). Between the trimmed V and J ends, which lost 5 bases and 0 bases, there was a span of 8 bases. The CDR3 DNA follows: TGCGCCAGCAGTTCTGGCTTCTCTGGAAACACCATATATTTT. Its translation: CASSSGFSGNTIYF.